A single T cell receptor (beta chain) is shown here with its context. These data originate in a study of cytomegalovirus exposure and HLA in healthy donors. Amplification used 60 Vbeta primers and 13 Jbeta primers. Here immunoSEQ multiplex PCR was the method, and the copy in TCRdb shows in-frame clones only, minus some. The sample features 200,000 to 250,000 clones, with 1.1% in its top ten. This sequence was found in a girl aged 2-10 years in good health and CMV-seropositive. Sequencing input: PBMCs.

CDR3 DNA: TGTGCCAGCAGCCAAGATAACGGAGTCGCCCGGCAGTTCTTC. It encodes CASSQDNGVARQFF. The chain recombines TRBV4-2 with TRBJ2-1; no firm D call. CDR3 length: 14 residues. V lost 0 bases, J lost 12 bases, and 15 bases lay in between. Germline V gene data show CDR1 as LGHNA and CDR2 as YNFKEQ.